The sequence of this TCR beta chain was determined in a study of blood T cell repertoires in COVID-19. How the authors handled the data: Estimation of nucleated cell counts was performed using reference gene primer amplification. Method: immunoSEQ multiplex PCR; TCRdb's copy keeps in-frame clones and lacks some. The DNA was the basis for D and trimming; V, J and clone size are from that table. The table records roughly 180,000 clones, around four fifths of them present only once. From germline, CDR1 is LGHDT and CDR2 YNNKEL (reference sequence). The CDR3 extends over 15 amino acids. V lost 1 base, J lost 3 bases, and 4 bases stayed unmatched.

This clonotype originated in a woman aged 45-60 years in a cohort exposed to, infected with or recovered from COVID-19 (not recorded which). The V gene is TRBV3-1 (or the pseudogene TRBV3-2), the J gene TRBJ1-1; TRBD1 matches at 8 bases. The sequencing input was PBMCs or T cells enriched from blood (not recorded which). CDR3 in amino acids: CASSQGQGTYTEAFF. CDR3 DNA: TGTGCCAGCAGCCAAGGACAGGGGACGTACACTGAAGCTTTCTTT.